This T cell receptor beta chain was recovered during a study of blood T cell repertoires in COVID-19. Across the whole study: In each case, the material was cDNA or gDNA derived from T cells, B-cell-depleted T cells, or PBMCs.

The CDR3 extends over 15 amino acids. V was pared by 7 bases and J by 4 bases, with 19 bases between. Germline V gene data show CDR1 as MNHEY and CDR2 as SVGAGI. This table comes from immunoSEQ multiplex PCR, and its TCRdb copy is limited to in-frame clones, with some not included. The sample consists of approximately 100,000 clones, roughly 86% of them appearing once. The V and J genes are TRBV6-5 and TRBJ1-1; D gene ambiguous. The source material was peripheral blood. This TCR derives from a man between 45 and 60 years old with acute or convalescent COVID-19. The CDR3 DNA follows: TGTGCCAGCAATTGGGGAGGCAGTTCGGGCACTGAAGCTTTCTTT. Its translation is CASNWGGSSGTEAFF.